This TCR beta chain was documented in a study of shared clonotypes between healthy human individuals. Turning to the study itself: A couple of female and a few male donors aged 18 to 49 were enrolled.

Genomic DNA, for the unsorted samples, came from about 90 million PBMCs. With respect to this clone: Antigen specificity is unknown. This likely reflects a read error, since a far larger clone is one base away. Other DNA sequences in this sample translate to the same CDR3.

The ends were cut back, 5 bases at V and 7 bases at J, with 18 bases in the middle. Germline-derived CDR1 and CDR2 are GTSNPN and SVGIG (reference sequence). The CDR3 contains 13 residues. Approximately 300 ng DNA, tens of thousands of T cell genomes, went into unsorted PBMC replicate PCRs. Only in-frame clones appear in the TCRdb table, and some are missing; sequencing was by immunoSEQ multiplex PCR. The table lists about 490,000 clones, 81% of them singletons, with about 12% in the top ten. Whole-study results and caveats: Sequencing depth was expected to influence donor clonotype sharing.

The gene calls are TRBV30 and TRBJ2-7; possible D gene TRBD2, 5 bases. The clonotype was recovered from a woman between 35 and 50 years old in good health. Some clones in this sample may be carry-over from other donors' samples. The specimen sequenced was PBMCs. The CDR3 loop reads CAWEGPFKGEQYF. DNA for the CDR3: TGTGCCTGGGAGGGTCCCTTTAAGGGTGAGCAGTACTTC.